This T cell receptor (beta chain) was found in a study of shared clonotypes between healthy human individuals. This CDR3 spans 16 amino acids. Trimming cost V 1 base and J 0 bases, with 11 bases left between them. Germline-derived CDR1 and CDR2 are SGHDT and YYEEEE. The table came from immunoSEQ multiplex PCR; TCRdb's copy has only in-frame clones and leaves some out. The repertoire holds about 2.2 million clones, with about 93% as singletons. CD45RO-negative, CCR7-positively selected cells formed the naive CD8 fraction, excluding terminally differentiated effector memory CD45RA+ cells. The chain recombines TRBV5-6 with TRBJ1-5; D remains unclear. Sequencing input: naive CD8+ T cells from PBMCs. The sequence came from a young man in good health. Some clones in this sample may be carry-over from other donors' samples. CDR3 bases: TGTGCCAGCAGCTTGTTTGTTAGGACTAGCAATCAGCCCCAGCATTTT. Amino acid sequence: CASSLFVRTSNQPQHF.